One sample yielded the 9 T cell receptor beta chains listed below, sequenced in a study of regulatory T cells in long-lasting Graves disease. Time point here: newly diagnosed GD, antithyroid drugs for less than 3 months. Making the TCR library involved RNA that had been extracted from PBMCs. With iRepertoire HTBI primers and Arm-PCR of CDR3 regions, TCR beta libraries were built. Via MiXCR, TCRdb re-called the multiplex PCR reads, giving one row per CDR3 protein. In the table there are about 400,000 distinct CDR3 sequences, 15% to 20% of which are singletons. These sequences were also reported in another study, on T cells in Graves' hyperthyroidism and ophthalmopathy.

Sequences were derived from peripheral blood mononuclear cells (PBMCs), sampled at new diagnosis, from a patient treated with antithyroid drugs. The receptors stem from a young woman with Graves disease.

This clonotype was seen at least ten times. V gene TRBV20-1 combines with J gene TRBJ2-5; TRBD2 is a possible D gene (5 bases). From germline, CDR1 is DFQATT and CDR2 SNEGSKA (reference sequence). Trimming removed 3 bases from V and 4 bases from J, with 9 bases in between. The CDR3 length is 12 residues. DNA for the CDR3: TGCAGTGCTAGGGGAAGCGGAGAGACCCAGTACTTC. This translates into CSARGSGETQYF.

The chain links TRBV9 to TRBJ1-1; TRBD1 might be the D (6 bases). Trimming took off 3 bases at V and 0 bases at J, with 12 bases between the two ends. The CDR3 runs to 15 residues. Germline assignment: CDR1 SGDLS and CDR2 YYNGEE. The CDR3 bases are TGTGCCAGCAGCGGTCGCGGGGGCATGAACACTGAAGCTTTCTTT. Amino acids: CASSGRGGMNTEAFF.

The rearrangement links TRBV27 to TRBJ2-7, with 8 positions matching TRBD2. Per the germline V gene, CDR1 is MNHEY and CDR2 is SMNVEV (reference sequence). CDR3 length: 14 amino acids. The V and J ends lost 2 bases and 3 bases, in that order; junction bases with no gene match: 3. CDR3 DNA sequence: TGTGCCAGCAGTTTAGCGGGGGGTGTCTACGAGCAGTACTTC. Translation: CASSLAGGVYEQYF.

This clonotype showed up just a few times. The rearrangement links TRBV2 to TRBJ2-1; 14 bases line up with TRBD2. Germline assignment: CDR1 SNHLY and CDR2 FYNNEI. V shed 6 bases and J 6 bases; nucleotides not matched to a gene: 4. The CDR3 totals 15 residues. Written as DNA, the CDR3 is TGTGCCAGCAGAATGACTAGCGGGGGGGCCAATGAGCAGTTCTTC. Protein: CASRMTSGGANEQFF. The full variable domain, completed using reference TRBV2 and TRBJ2-1, is EPEVTQTPSHQVTQMGQEVILRCVPISNHLYFYWYRQILGQKVEFLVSFYNNEISEKSEIFDDQFSVERPDGSNFTLKIRSTKLEDSAMYFCASRMTSGGANEQFFGPGTRLTVL.

This clonotype showed up many times. The chain is built from TRBV13 and TRBJ2-7; possibly TRBD1 or TRBD2 for D (5 bases each). V gave up 5 bases and J gave up 6 bases, with 23 bases separating them. This CDR3 region has 16 residues. CDR1 is PRHDT and CDR2 is FYEKMQ in the germline V gene (reference sequence). This chain's CDR3 is CASSPRGGAIGPEQYF. CDR3 DNA: TGTGCCAGCAGCCCACGGGGTGGGGCCATAGGGCCCGAGCAGTACTTC.

This clonotype was counted ten times or more. This rearrangement joins TRBV20-1 to TRBJ2-7, with 8 bases fitting TRBD2. Per the germline V gene, CDR1 is DFQATT and CDR2 is SNEGSKA (reference sequence). V shed 6 bases, J shed 6 bases, and the junction held 10 bases outside the gene matches. This CDR3 region has 13 residues. In nucleotides, the CDR3 is TGCAGTGCGGGCGGCCTAGCGGGTTTCGAGCAGTACTTC. This encodes CSAGGLAGFEQYF.

This clonotype appeared many times. V and J are TRBV20-1 and TRBJ2-3; D may be TRBD1 (6 bases). In germline, CDR1 is DFQATT, CDR2 SNEGSKA (reference sequence). Trimming took 2 bases from V and 1 from J, leaving 13 bases between them. The CDR3 extends over 15 amino acids. The CDR3 loop is CSARPTGLGTDTQYF. For the CDR3, the DNA is TGCAGTGCTAGACCCACAGGGTTGGGCACAGATACGCAGTATTTT.

There are a few counts of this clonotype. CDR3 loop: CASSGGGPGDTQYF. For the CDR3, the DNA is TGTGCCAGTAGTGGAGGAGGGCCCGGGGATACGCAGTATTTT. V and J are TRBV19 and TRBJ2-3; weak D call: TRBD2 (6 bases). Germline V gene data show CDR1 as LNHDA and CDR2 as SQIVND (reference sequence). The CDR3 runs 14 residues. With 5 bases removed from V and 6 bases from J, the gap between germline ends came to 15 bases.

This clonotype occurred many times. The V call is TRBV28, the J call TRBJ2-7; TRBD2 aligns across 7 bases. V shed 2 bases and J 0 bases; nucleotides not matched to a gene: 4. The germline CDR1 and CDR2 sequences are MDHEN and SYDVKM. The CDR3 loop spans 15 amino acids. The CDR3 coding sequence is TGTGCCAGCAGTTTAGCTAGCGGAAACTCCTACGAGCAGTACTTC. It is translated as CASSLASGNSYEQYF.